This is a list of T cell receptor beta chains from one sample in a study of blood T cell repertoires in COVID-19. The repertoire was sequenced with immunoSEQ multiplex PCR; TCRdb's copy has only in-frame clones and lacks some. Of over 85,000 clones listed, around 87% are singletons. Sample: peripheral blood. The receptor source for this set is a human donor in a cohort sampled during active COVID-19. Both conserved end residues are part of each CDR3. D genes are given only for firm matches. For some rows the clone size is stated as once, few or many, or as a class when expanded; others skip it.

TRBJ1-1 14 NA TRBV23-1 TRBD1 TGCGCCAGCAGTCCCTTCCGGGACAGGGCTGAAGCTTTCTTT CASSPFRDRAEAFF
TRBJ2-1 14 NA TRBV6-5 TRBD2 TGTGCCAGCAGTTATGGGCGGGAGTTCGATGAGCAGTTCTTC CASSYGREFDEQFF
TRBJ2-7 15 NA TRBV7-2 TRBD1 TGTGCCAGCAGCCCGATGACGACAGGGCCGTACGAGCAGTACTTC CASSPMTTGPYEQYF
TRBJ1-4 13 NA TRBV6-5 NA TGTGCCAGCAAGGTCATGGGGGGTGAAAAACTGTTTTTT CASKVMGGEKLFF
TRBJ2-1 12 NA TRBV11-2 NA TGTGCCAGCAGCGCTCTAGGAAATGAGCAGTTCTTC CASSALGNEQFF
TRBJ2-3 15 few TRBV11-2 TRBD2 TGTGCCAGCAGCCCTAGCGGGAGTAGCACAGATACGCAGTATTTT CASSPSGSSTDTQYF
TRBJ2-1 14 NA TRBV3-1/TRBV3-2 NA TGTGCCAGCAGCCCTTGGCGGGCGGTCAATGAGCAGTTCTTC CASSPWRAVNEQFF
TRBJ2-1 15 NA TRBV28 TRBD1 TGTGCCAGCAGTTCCGGGACAGGGGGCTACAATGAGCAGTTCTTC CASSSGTGGYNEQFF
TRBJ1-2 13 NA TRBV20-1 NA TGCAGTGCTAGTGGCCGAGTAGACTATGGCTACACCTTC CSASGRVDYGYTF
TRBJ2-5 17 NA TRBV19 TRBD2 TGTGCCAGTAGTATAGGGCTGGGCGGGAGGGCCAAGGAGACCCAGTACTTC CASSIGLGGRAKETQYF
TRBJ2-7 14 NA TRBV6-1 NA TGTGCCAGCAGTGATAACAGGCCAAACTACGAGCAGTACTTC CASSDNRPNYEQYF
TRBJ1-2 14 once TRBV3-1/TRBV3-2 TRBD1 TGTGCCAGCAGCCAAATGGGACAGTTTTATGGCTACACCTTC CASSQMGQFYGYTF
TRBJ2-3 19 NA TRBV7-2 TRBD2 TGTGCCAGCATCTTCCCGGGGAGGGCCTATACAACTAGCACAGATACGCAGTATTTT CASIFPGRAYTTSTDTQYF
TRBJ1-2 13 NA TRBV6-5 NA TGTGCCAGCAGTTTAGGGGGAGCTAATGGCTACACCTTC CASSLGGANGYTF
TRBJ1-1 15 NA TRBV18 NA TGTGCCAGCTCCCCTTCCGGGACACCGAACACTGAAGCTTTCTTT CASSPSGTPNTEAFF
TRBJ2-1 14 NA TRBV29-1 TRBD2 TGCAGCGTTGAAGGGACTAGCGTCTACAATGAGCAGTTCTTC CSVEGTSVYNEQFF
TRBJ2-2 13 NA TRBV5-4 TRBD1 TGTGCCAGCAGCCAGACAGGGTCCGGGGAGCTGTTTTTT CASSQTGSGELFF
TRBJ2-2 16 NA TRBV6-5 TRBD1 TGTGCCAGCAGTTTCACAGGGGGCTCGAACACCGGGGAGCTGTTTTTT CASSFTGGSNTGELFF
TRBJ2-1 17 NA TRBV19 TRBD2 TGTGCCAGTAGTATTTCACTAGCGGGAGTCGGAGCAGATGAGCAGTTCTTC CASSISLAGVGADEQFF
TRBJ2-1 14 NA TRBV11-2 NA TGTGCCAGCAGCTTACCTGTCCCGGGTAGTGAGCAGTTCTTC CASSLPVPGSEQFF
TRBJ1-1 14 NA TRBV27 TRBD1 TGTGCCAGCAGTCCTCGACAGGGGAGGACTGAAGCTTTCTTT CASSPRQGRTEAFF
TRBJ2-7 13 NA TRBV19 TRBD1 TGTGCCAGTAGTACCGGGACAGTTTACGAGCAGTACTTC CASSTGTVYEQYF
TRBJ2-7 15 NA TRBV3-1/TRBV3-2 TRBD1 TGTGCCAGCAGCCAGGGGGACAGGGGCCCCTACGAGCAGTACTTC CASSQGDRGPYEQYF
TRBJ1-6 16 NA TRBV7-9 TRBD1 TGTGCCAGCAGCCTTGGGACAGGTTTTTATAATTCACCCCTCCACTTT CASSLGTGFYNSPLHF
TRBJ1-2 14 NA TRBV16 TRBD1 TGTGCCAGCAGCCAAAACCCGACAGGGCATGGCTACACCTTC CASSQNPTGHGYTF
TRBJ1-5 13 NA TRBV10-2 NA TGCGCCAGCAGTCAGCCCGGGGGACAGCCCCAGCATTTT CASSQPGGQPQHF
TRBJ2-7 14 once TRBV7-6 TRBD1 TGTGCCAGCAGCTTAGCGGGACAGGGTAGCGAGCAGTACTTC CASSLAGQGSEQYF
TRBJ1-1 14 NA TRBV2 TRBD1 TGTGCCAGCAGTCTGACAGGGGCTACCACTGAAGCTTTCTTT CASSLTGATTEAFF
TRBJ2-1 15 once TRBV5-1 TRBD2 TGCGCCAGTCATAGCGGGAGAGGGTCCTACAATGAGCAGTTCTTC CASHSGRGSYNEQFF
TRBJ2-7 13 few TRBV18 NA TGTGCCAGCTCAGGAGAGTCGGTCTACGAGCAGTACTTC CASSGESVYEQYF
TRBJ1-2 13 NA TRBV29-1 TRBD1 TGCAGCGCCTTACAGGGGCCCTACTATGGCCACACCTTC CSALQGPYYGHTF
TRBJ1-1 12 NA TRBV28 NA TGTGCCAGCTCTACGGTGAACACTGAAGCTTTCTTT CASSTVNTEAFF
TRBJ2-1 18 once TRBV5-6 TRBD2 TGTGCCAGCAGCTTGTGGGAAATAGCGGGATTGGGTTACAATGAGCAGTTCTTC CASSLWEIAGLGYNEQFF
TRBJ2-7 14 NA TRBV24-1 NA TGTGCCACCAGTGACCCCGGGACTTCCTCCGAGCAGTACTTC CATSDPGTSSEQYF
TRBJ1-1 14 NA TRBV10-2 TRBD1 TGCGCCAGCCAAGCGGGACAGGGGAACACTGAAGCTTTCTTT CASQAGQGNTEAFF
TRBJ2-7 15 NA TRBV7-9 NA TGTGCCAGCAGCTTAGGGATAGGACAGACTTACGAGCAGTACTTC CASSLGIGQTYEQYF
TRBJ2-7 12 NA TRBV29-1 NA TGCAGCTTTAGAAGGGAGTCCGACGAGCAGTACTTC CSFRRESDEQYF
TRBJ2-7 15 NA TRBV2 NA TGTGCCAGCAGCTACCAGGGACTGAGCTCCTACGAGCAGTACTTC CASSYQGLSSYEQYF
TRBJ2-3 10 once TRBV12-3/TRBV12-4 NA TGTGCCAGCAGGGGCGTGTCGCAGTATTTT CASRGVSQYF
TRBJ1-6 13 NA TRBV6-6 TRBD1 TGTGCCAGCAGTACACAGGGGGCTTCACCCCTCCACTTT CASSTQGASPLHF
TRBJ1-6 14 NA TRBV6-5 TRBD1 TGTGCCAGCATAGCAGGGGGCTATGCAGAATCCCTCCACTTT CASIAGGYAESLHF
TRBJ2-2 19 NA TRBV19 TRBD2 TGTGCCAGTGCCCAGGGACTAGCGGGTAGAACCGCGAACACCGGGGAGCTGTTTTTT CASAQGLAGRTANTGELFF
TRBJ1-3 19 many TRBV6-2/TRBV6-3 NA TGTGCCAGCAGTTACTCCCCCGGGACACTCCGACCTTCTGGAAACACCATATATTTT CASSYSPGTLRPSGNTIYF